Reported below is one T cell receptor (beta chain). Its antigen is undetermined. This record belongs to a study of shared clonotypes between healthy human individuals. Study-wide results and caveats: Of the naive CD4 clonotypes, approximately 5% were shared across a handful of donors.

CDR3 size: 15 residues. The germline V gene has CDR1 SGHDN and CDR2 FVKESK. The J segment lost 1 base and the V segment lost 4 bases, leaving 4 bases of the junction unmatched. At a deep level, the assay was run. Evenly divided among several immunoSEQ plates was the genomic DNA of each subset. Data came from immunoSEQ multiplex PCR; TCRdb stores just in-frame clones and leaves some out. The profile shows approximately 2.4 million clones, more than 90% of them singletons. Donation came from healthy HIV-negative adults that had no recent acute infections or vaccinations. The gene calls are TRBV14 and TRBJ2-7, with 10 bases identical to TRBD2. The specimen was naive CD4+ T cells sorted from blood. As for subset: CD45RA+ positively selected. The source of this sequence is a man aged 18 to 35 in good health. The CDR3 bases are TGTGCCAGCAGCCGAGTAGCGGGGGGATCCTACGAGCAGTACTTC. It specifies CASSRVAGGSYEQYF.